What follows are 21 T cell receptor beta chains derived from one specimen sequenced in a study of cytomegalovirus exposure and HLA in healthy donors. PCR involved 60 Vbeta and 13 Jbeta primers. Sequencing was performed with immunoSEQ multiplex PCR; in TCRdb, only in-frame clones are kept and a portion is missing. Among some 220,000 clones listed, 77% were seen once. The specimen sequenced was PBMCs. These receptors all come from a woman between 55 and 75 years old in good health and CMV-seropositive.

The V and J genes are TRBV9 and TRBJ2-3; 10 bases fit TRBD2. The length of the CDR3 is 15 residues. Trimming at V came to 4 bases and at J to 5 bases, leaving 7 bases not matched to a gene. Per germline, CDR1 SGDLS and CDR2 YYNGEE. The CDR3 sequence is CASSRSSGRRDTQYF. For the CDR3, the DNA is TGTGCCAGCAGCCGCTCTAGCGGGAGAAGAGATACGCAGTATTTT. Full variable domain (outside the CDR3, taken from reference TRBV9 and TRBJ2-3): DSGVTQTPKHLITATGQRVTLRCSPRSGDLSVYWYQQSLDQGLQFLIQYYNGEERAKGNILERFSAQQFPDLHSELNLSSLELGDSALYFCASSRSSGRRDTQYFGPGTRLTVL.

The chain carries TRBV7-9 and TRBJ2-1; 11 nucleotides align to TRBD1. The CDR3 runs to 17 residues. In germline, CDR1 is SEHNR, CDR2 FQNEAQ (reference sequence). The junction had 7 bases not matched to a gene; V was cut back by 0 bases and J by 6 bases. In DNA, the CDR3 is TGTGCCAGCAGCTTAGCTGGGGACGGGACAGGGGGCAATGAGCAGTTCTTC. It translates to CASSLAGDGTGGNEQFF.

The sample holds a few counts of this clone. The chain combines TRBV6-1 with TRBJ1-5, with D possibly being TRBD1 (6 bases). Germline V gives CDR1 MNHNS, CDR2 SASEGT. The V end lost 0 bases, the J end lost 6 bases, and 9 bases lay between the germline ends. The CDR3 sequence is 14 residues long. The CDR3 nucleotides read TGTGCCAGCAGTGAAGCGGGGGCCGGTCAGCCCCAGCATTTT. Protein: CASSEAGAGQPQHF.

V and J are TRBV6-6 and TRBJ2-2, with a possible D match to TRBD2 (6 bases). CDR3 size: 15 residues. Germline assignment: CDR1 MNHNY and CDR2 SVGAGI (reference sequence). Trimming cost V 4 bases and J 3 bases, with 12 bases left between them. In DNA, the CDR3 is TGTGCCAGCAGTTCTGTTCGGAGGGACACCGGGGAGCTGTTTTTT. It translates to CASSSVRRDTGELFF.

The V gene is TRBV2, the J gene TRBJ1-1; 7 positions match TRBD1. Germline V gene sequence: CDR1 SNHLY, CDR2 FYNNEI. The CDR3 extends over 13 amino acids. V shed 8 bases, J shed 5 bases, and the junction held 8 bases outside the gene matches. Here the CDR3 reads CASGDSGGTEAFF. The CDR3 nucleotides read TGTGCCAGCGGGGACAGCGGGGGAACTGAAGCTTTCTTT. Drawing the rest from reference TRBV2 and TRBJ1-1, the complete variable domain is EPEVTQTPSHQVTQMGQEVILRCVPISNHLYFYWYRQILGQKVEFLVSFYNNEISEKSEIFDDQFSVERPDGSNFTLKIRSTKLEDSAMYFCASGDSGGTEAFFGQGTRLTVV.

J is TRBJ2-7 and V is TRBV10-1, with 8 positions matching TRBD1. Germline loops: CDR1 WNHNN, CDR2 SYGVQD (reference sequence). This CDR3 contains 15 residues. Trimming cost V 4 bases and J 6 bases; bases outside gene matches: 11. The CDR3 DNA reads TGCGCCAGCAGTGCCCTTCCGGGACAGGTTTTCGAGCAGTACTTC. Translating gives CASSALPGQVFEQYF.

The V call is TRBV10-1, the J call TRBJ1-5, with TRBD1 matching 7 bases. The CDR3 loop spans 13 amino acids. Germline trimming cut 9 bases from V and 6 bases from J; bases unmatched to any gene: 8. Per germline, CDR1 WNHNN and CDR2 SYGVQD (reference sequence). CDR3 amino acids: CASARGVGQPQHF. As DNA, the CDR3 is TGCGCCAGTGCCAGGGGGGTAGGTCAGCCCCAGCATTTT.

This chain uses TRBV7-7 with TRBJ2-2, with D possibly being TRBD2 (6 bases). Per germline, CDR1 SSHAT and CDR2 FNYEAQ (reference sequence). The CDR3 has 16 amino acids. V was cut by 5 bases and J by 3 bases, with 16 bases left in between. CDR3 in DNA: TGTGCCAGCAGCCAGACTAGTGGGATGTACACCGGGGAGCTGTTTTTT. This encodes CASSQTSGMYTGELFF.

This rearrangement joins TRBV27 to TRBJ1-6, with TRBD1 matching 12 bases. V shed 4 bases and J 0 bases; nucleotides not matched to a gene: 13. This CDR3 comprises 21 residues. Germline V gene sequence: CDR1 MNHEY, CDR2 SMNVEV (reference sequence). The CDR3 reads CASSWDRGPSGGFSYNSPLHF. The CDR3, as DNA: TGTGCCAGCAGTTGGGACAGGGGGCCTTCTGGGGGCTTCTCCTATAATTCACCCCTCCACTTT.

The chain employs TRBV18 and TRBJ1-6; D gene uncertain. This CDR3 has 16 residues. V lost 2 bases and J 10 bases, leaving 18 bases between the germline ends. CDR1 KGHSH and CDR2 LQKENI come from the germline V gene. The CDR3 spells CASSPSRNREGSPLHF. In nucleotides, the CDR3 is TGTGCCAGCTCACCATCGCGTAACCGGGAAGGCTCACCCCTCCACTTT.

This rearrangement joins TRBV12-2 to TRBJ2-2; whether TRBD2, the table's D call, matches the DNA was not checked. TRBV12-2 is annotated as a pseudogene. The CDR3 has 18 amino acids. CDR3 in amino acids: CASRLVPPGGEDTGELFF. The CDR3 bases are TGTGCAAGTCGCTTAGTCCCCCCGGGAGGTGAGGACACCGGGGAGCTGTTTTTT.

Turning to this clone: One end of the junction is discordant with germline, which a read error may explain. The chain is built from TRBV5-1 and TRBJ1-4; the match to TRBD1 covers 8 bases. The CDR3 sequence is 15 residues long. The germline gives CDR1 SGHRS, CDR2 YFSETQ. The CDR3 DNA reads TGCGCCAGCAGTTCTGACAGGGGAACTCATGAAAAACTGTTTTTT. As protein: CASSSDRGTHEKLFF.

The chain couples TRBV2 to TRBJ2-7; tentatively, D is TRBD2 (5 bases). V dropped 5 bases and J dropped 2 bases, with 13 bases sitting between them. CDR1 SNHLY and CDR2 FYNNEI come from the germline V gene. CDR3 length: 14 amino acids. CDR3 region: CASSLSGVTYEQYF. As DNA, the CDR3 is TGTGCCAGCAGTCTATCCGGGGTAACCTACGAGCAGTACTTC.

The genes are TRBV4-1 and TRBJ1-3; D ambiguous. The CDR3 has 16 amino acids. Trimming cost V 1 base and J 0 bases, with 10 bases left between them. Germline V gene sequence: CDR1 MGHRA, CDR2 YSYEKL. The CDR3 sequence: CASSQAGSNSGNTIYF. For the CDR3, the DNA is TGCGCCAGCAGCCAAGCGGGAAGCAACTCTGGAAACACCATATATTTT.

CDR3 residues: CATGGLAGVNEQFF. The CDR3 nucleotides read TGTGCCACCGGAGGACTAGCGGGAGTTAATGAGCAGTTCTTC. The chain joins TRBV15 to TRBJ2-1; TRBD2 matches 13 bases. Germline V gene sequence: CDR1 LNHNV, CDR2 YYDKDF (reference sequence). V trimming: 8 bases; J trimming: 7 bases; junction bases outside the gene matches: 5. The CDR3 sequence is 14 residues long.

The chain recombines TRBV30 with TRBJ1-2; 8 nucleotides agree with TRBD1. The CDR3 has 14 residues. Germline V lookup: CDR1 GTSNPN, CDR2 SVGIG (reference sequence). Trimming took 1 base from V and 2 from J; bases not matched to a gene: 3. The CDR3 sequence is CAWSGDRSNYGYTF. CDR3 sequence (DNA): TGTGCCTGGAGTGGGGACAGGTCAAACTATGGCTACACCTTC.

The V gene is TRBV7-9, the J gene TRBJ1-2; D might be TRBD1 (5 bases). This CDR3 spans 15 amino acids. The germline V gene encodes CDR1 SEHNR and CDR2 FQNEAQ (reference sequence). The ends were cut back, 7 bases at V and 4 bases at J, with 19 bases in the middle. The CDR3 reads CASIPRRDSPYGYTF. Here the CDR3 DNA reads TGTGCCAGCATTCCCCGGCGGGACTCACCCTATGGCTACACCTTC.

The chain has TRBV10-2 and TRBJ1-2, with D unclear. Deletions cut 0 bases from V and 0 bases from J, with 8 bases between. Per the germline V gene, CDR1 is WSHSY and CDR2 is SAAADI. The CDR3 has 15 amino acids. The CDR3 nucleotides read TGCGCCAGCAGTGAGTCGGGCAACCCTAACTATGGCTACACCTTC. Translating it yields CASSESGNPNYGYTF.

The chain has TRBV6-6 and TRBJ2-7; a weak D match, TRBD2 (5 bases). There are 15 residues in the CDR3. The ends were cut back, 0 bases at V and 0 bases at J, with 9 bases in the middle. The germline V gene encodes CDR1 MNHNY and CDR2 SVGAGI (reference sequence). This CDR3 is CASSYSCGFSYEQYF. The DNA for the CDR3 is TGTGCCAGCAGTTACTCATGCGGGTTCTCCTACGAGCAGTACTTC.

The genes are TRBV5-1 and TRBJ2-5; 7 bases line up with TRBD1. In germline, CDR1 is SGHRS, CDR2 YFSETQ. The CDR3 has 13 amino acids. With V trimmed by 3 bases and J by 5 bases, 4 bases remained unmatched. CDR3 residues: CASSSTGMETQYF. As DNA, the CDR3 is TGCGCCAGCAGCTCGACAGGGATGGAGACCCAGTACTTC.

In nucleotides, the CDR3 is TGTGCCAGCGGGGAGGCTGGAAACACCATATATTTT. Translation gives CASGEAGNTIYF. This rearrangement joins TRBV28 to TRBJ1-3; D not certain. Germline CDR1 and CDR2: MDHEN and SYDVKM. There are 12 residues in the CDR3. The V gene lost 8 bases and the J gene lost 2 bases, with 7 bases spanning the gap.